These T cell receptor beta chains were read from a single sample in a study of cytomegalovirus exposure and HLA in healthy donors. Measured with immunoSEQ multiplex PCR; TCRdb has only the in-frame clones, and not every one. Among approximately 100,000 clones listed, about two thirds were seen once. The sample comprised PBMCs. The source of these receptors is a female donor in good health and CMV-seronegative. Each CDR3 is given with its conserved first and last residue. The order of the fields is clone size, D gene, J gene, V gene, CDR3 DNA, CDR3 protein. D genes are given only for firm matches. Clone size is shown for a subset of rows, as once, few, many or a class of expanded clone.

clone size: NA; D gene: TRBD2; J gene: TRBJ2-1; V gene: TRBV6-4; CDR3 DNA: TGTGCCAGCAGTGACTCTGCTAGCGGACACAATGAGCAGTTCTTC; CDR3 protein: CASSDSASGHNEQFF
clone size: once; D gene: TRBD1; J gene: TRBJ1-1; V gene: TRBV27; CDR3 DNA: TGTGCCAGCAGCCTAGGGGGCAATGAAGCTTTCTTT; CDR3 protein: CASSLGGNEAFF
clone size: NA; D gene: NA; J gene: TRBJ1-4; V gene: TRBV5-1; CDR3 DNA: TGCGCCAGCAGCCAGGACGGAGGGAATGAAGAAAAACTGTTTTTT; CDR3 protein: CASSQDGGNEEKLFF
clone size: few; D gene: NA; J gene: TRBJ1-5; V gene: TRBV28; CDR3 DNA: TGTGCCAGCAGTTATGGACTTAGCAATCAGCCCCAGCATTTT; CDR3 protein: CASSYGLSNQPQHF
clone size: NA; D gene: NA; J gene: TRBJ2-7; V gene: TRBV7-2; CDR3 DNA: TGTGCCAGCAGCTTAGGGGGCCTCTCCTACGAGCAGTACTTC; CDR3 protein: CASSLGGLSYEQYF
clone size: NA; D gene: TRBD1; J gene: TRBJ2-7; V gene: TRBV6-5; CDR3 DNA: TGTGCCAGCAGTTACGAAGGGGACAGCTACGAGCAGTACTTC; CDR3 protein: CASSYEGDSYEQYF
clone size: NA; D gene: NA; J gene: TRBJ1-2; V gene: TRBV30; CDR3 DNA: TGTGCCTGGAGTATTTCCCTTGGCTACACCTTC; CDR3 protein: CAWSISLGYTF
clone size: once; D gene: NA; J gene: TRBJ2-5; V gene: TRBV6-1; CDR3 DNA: TGTGCCAGCAGTGAATTGATAGGGGCTACGAGAGAGACCCAGTACTTC; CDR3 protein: CASSELIGATRETQYF
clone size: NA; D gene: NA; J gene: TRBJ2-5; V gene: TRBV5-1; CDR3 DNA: TGCGCCAGCAGCTTGGGCGGGAATTCACAAGAGACCCAGTACTTC; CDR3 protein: CASSLGGNSQETQYF
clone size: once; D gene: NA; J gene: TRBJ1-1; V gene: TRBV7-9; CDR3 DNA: TGTGCCAGCAGCTTAAAGGGGGGGAAGGGGAACACTGAAGCTTTCTTT; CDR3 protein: CASSLKGGKGNTEAFF
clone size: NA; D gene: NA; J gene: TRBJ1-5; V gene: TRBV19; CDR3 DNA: TGTGCCAGTAGTATAGGGACAAATAGCAATCAGCCCCAGCATTTT; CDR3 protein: CASSIGTNSNQPQHF
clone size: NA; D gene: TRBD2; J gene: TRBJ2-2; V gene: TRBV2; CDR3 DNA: TGTGCCAGCCAACTAGCGGGGGCCCCGGGCGGGGAGCTGTTTTTT; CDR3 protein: CASQLAGAPGGELFF
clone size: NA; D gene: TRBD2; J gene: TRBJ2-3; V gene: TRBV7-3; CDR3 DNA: TGTGCCAGCAGCTTAAGCGGGAGTAACCCCAACCCACAGTATTTT; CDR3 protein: CASSLSGSNPNPQYF
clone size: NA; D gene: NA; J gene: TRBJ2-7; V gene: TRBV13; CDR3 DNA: TGTGCCAGCAGTCAGGGATCCTCCTACGAGCAGTACTTC; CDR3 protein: CASSQGSSYEQYF
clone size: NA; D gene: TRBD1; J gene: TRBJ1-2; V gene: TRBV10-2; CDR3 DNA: TGCGCCAGCAGCGGACAGGCCGGGGGCTATGGCTACACCTTC; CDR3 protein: CASSGQAGGYGYTF
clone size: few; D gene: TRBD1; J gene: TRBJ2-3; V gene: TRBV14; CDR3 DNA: TGTGCCAGCAGCCAGGGCGACAGGGGGCGAACAGATACGCAGTATTTT; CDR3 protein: CASSQGDRGRTDTQYF
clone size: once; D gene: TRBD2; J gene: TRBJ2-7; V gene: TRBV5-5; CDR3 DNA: TGTGCCAGCAGCTTCCGACTAGCGGGGGTAAGGGAGCAGTACTTC; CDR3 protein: CASSFRLAGVREQYF
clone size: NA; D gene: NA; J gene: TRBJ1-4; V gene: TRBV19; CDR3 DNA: TGTGCCAGTACGAGTCAGAAGCGAGAAAAACTGTTTTTT; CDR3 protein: CASTSQKREKLFF
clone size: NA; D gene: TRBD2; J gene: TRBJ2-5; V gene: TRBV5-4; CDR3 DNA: TGTGCCAGCAGCACCGCCATGGGGGGGGAAATCTTGGAGACCCAGTACTTC; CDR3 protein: CASSTAMGGEILETQYF
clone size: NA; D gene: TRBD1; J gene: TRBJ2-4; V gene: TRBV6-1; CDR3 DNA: TGTGCCAGCGGCGACAGGGGGAAAAACATTCAGTACTTC; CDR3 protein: CASGDRGKNIQYF
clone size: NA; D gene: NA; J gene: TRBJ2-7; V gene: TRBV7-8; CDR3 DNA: TGTGCCAGCAGCTTAGGAGCGAACTACGAGCAGTACTTC; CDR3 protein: CASSLGANYEQYF
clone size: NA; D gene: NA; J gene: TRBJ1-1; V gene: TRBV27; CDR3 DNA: TGTGCCAGCAAATTCGGCTCCGGGGCTGAAGCTTTCTTT; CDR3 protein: CASKFGSGAEAFF
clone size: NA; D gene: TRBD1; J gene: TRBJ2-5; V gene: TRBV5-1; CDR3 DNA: TGCGCCAGCAGCTCAGGGACAGGGGGTTACCAAGAGACCCAGTACTTC; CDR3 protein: CASSSGTGGYQETQYF
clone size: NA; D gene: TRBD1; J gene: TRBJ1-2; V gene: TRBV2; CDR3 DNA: TGTGCCAGCAGCCCCCGGGACAGTGGGAATTGGGACTATGGCTACACCTTC; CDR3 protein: CASSPRDSGNWDYGYTF
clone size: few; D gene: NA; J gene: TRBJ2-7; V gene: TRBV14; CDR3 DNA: TGTGCCAGCAGCCTCCTAGGCGGGTCCTACGAGCAGTACTTC; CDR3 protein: CASSLLGGSYEQYF
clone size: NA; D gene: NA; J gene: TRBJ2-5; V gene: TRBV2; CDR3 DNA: TGTGCCAGCAGTGAAACGGGGGTGGAAGAGACCCAGTACTTC; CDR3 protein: CASSETGVEETQYF
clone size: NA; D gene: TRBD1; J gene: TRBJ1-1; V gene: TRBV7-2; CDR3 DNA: TGTGCCAGCAGCTCCCTATATACCTGGGACAGGATGAACACTGAAGCTTTCTTT; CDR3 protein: CASSSLYTWDRMNTEAFF
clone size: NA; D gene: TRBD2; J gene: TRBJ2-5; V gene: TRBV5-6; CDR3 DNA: TGTGCCAGCAGCCTAACCCGCGGACTAGCGGGAGCACAAGAGACCCAGTACTTC; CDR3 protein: CASSLTRGLAGAQETQYF
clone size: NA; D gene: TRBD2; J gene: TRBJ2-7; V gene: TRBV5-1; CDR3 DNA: TGCGCCAGCAGCATGGGACTAGCGGGCGGTAGCTCCTACGAGCAGTACTTC; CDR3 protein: CASSMGLAGGSSYEQYF
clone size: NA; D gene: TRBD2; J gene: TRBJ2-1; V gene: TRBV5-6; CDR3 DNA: TGTGCCAGCAGCCCTCTAGCGGGATACAATGAGCAGCTCTTC; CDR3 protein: CASSPLAGYNEQLF
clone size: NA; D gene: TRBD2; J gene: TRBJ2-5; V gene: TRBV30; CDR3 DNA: TGTGCCTGGAGTGGAAATAGCGGGGGGCCGGGAGAGACCCAGTACTTC; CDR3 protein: CAWSGNSGGPGETQYF
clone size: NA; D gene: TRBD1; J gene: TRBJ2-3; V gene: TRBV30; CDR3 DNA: TGTGCCTCCCAGGGGGCCTCTAGCACAGATACGCAGTATTTT; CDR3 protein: CASQGASSTDTQYF
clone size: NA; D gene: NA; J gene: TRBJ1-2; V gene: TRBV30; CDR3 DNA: TGTGCCTGGGGTACAGGGAGGGGAGATGGCTACACCTTC; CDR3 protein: CAWGTGRGDGYTF
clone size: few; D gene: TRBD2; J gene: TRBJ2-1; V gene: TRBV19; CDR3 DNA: TGTGCCAGTAGTATAAGTCTAGCGGACTACAATGAGCAGTTCTTC; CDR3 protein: CASSISLADYNEQFF
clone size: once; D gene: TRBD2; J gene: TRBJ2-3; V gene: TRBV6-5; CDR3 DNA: TGTGCCAGCAGTCTAGCGGGCCTTCGCACAGATACGCAGTATTTT; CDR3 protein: CASSLAGLRTDTQYF
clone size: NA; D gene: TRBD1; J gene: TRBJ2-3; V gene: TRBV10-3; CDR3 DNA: TGTGCCATCGCCGGACAGGGGGGATCAGATACGCAGTATTTT; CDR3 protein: CAIAGQGGSDTQYF
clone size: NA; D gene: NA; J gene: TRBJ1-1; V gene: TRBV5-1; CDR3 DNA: TGCGCCAGCAGCTTGGCGGTGGCAGGGAACACTGAAGCTTTCTTT; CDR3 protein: CASSLAVAGNTEAFF
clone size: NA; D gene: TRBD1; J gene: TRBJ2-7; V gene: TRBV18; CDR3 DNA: TGTGCCAGCTCACCACAGGGGGCGGCTGGATACGAGCAGTACTTC; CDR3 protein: CASSPQGAAGYEQYF
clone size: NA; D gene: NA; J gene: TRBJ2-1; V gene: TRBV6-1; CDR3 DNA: TGTGCCAGCGCCCGGGACTCGGTCTACAATGAGCAGTTCTTC; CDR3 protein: CASARDSVYNEQFF
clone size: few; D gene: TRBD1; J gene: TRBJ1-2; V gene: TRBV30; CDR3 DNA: TGTGCCTGGAGTGTAGGGACAGGGTACGGCTACACCTTC; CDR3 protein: CAWSVGTGYGYTF
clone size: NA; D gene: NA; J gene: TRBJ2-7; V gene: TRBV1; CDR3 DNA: TGCACCAGCAGCCAAGGGACTAGCGGGGGGAGCTCCTACGAGCAGTACTTC; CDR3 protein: CTSSQGTSGGSSYEQYF
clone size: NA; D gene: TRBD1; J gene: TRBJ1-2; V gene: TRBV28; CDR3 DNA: TGTGCCAGCAGTTTTCCCTACAGGGGGGGCTACACCTTC; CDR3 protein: CASSFPYRGGYTF